Listed below are T cell receptor beta chains from one sample, sequenced in a study of vaccination effects on CD4 cells after COVID-19. Clones were sequenced by immunoSEQ multiplex PCR, and TCRdb holds only the in-frame ones, with some missing. The sample contains 50,000 to 65,000 clones, more than 70% of which appear only once. What these receptors recognize is not known. Sample: CD4+ T cells from PBMCs cultured with HCoV-229E spike peptides, taken after COVID-19 vaccination. These receptors were collected from a human donor who received a COVID-19 vaccine. The CDR3 runs from the conserved cysteine through the conserved F or W. A D gene is named only where the DNA matches it firmly. Size is stated for part of the rows, as once, few or many counts, or as a class when the clone is expanded.

d_gene	v_gene	j_gene	abundance	CDR3nt	CDR3aa
.	TRBV5-1	TRBJ1-1	few	TGCGCCAGCAGCCCAGGGACCGCCGGCACTGAAGCTTTCTTT	CASSPGTAGTEAFF
.	TRBV9	TRBJ2-3	.	TGTGCCAGCAGCGTTAGTCAGAGGGAGGATACGCAGTATTTT	CASSVSQREDTQYF
.	TRBV5-1	TRBJ1-2	.	TGCGCCAGCAGCAGCTCAGGGCCTAACTATGGCTACACCTTC	CASSSSGPNYGYTF
.	TRBV6-5	TRBJ1-5	.	TGTGCCAGCAGGGAGTATACAGGGAATCAGCCCCAGCATTTT	CASREYTGNQPQHF
.	TRBV7-9	TRBJ2-3	.	TGTGCCAGCAGCCGTGCGGGGGCGGCGCAGTATTTT	CASSRAGAAQYF
.	TRBV2	TRBJ1-5	.	TGTGCCAGCAGTGGTGGTGTCAATCAGCCCCAGCATTTT	CASSGGVNQPQHF
.	TRBV12-2	TRBJ2-1	.	TGTGCAAGTCGCTCCACCCTAGCGGGGGGGCCAAGTGAGCAGTTCTTC	CASRSTLAGGPSEQFF
.	TRBV7-8	TRBJ2-5	.	TGTGCCAGCAGCGTGGGATCGAGACAAGAGACCCAGTACTTC	CASSVGSRQETQYF
.	TRBV14	TRBJ1-3	few	TGTGCCAGCAGCCAAGACCAAACAGATTCTGGAAACACCATATATTTT	CASSQDQTDSGNTIYF
TRBD1	TRBV5-4	TRBJ1-2	few	TGTGCCAGCAGTTCTACCGGGACAGGGGTGTATGGCTACACCTTC	CASSSTGTGVYGYTF
TRBD2	TRBV5-1	TRBJ2-3	.	TGCGCCAGCAGCTTTAGCGGGGGGGCGGATACGCAGTATTTT	CASSFSGGADTQYF
.	TRBV6-5	TRBJ1-5	.	TGTGCCAGCAGTTACAGAGGGCAGGCTCAGCCCCAGCATTTT	CASSYRGQAQPQHF
.	TRBV11-2	TRBJ1-3	.	TGTGCCAGCAGCCACTACCCAGACAGGTCCCCCTCTGGAAACACCATATATTTT	CASSHYPDRSPSGNTIYF
TRBD1	TRBV12-3/TRBV12-4	TRBJ1-1	once	TGTGCCAGCAAGGGACAGGGGGCTACTGAAGCTTTCTTT	CASKGQGATEAFF
TRBD2	TRBV27	TRBJ2-2	few	TGTGCCAGCAGTTTATCCTTCGGGGGGGCCACCGGGGAGCTGTTTTTT	CASSLSFGGATGELFF
TRBD1	TRBV6-4	TRBJ2-2	.	TGTGCCAGCAGGAGGACAGGGTTTGGGGAGCTGTTTTTT	CASRRTGFGELFF
TRBD1	TRBV4-3	TRBJ2-2	.	TGCGCCAGCAGCCGTTCCCAGGGGGATGCGAACACCGGGGAGCTGTTTTTT	CASSRSQGDANTGELFF
.	TRBV6-2/TRBV6-3	TRBJ1-6	.	TGTGCCAGCAGCCGACCTTATAATTCACCCCTCCACTTT	CASSRPYNSPLHF
.	TRBV5-1	TRBJ1-4	few	TGCGCCAGCAGCCTTTTTGGGGGCGCGGGTGAAAAACTGTTTTTT	CASSLFGGAGEKLFF
.	TRBV24-1	TRBJ2-2	.	TGTGCCACCAGTGATCCTACAGGAATCCACCTGTTTTTT	CATSDPTGIHLFF
.	TRBV20-1	TRBJ1-2	.	TGCAGTGCTTTGGAAGAGCGGGGCTACACCTTC	CSALEERGYTF
TRBD1	TRBV30	TRBJ1-4	.	TGTGCCTGGAGTGTGGGGACAGCAAATGAAAAACTGTTTTTT	CAWSVGTANEKLFF
.	TRBV5-1	TRBJ2-1	few	TGCGCCAGCAGCTTGGTGGTAGAGGGAAATGAGCAGTTCTTC	CASSLVVEGNEQFF
TRBD1	TRBV6-2/TRBV6-3	TRBJ2-2	.	TGTGCCAGCAGTCACCCCGGGACAGGGGCACACGGGGAGCTGTTTTTT	CASSHPGTGAHGELFF
.	TRBV18	TRBJ1-2	.	TGTGCCAGCTCACCAAACGCAGCTAACTATGGCTACACCTTC	CASSPNAANYGYTF
.	TRBV10-1	TRBJ1-6	few	TGCGCCAGCAGTCGACAGGCGGATTCACCCCTCCACTTT	CASSRQADSPLHF
TRBD2	TRBV4-3	TRBJ2-1	.	TGCGCCAGCAGCCAAGGAGGACTAGCGGGGGTTGTTTACAATGAGCAGTTCTTC	CASSQGGLAGVVYNEQFF
TRBD1	TRBV7-6	TRBJ1-5	.	TGTGCCAGCAGCTTAGGGACAGGGAGAGGGCAGCCCCAGCATTTT	CASSLGTGRGQPQHF
TRBD1	TRBV6-6	TRBJ2-3	.	TGTGCCAGCACCCCCGCGGGACAGGGGGCATGGGATACGCAGTATTTT	CASTPAGQGAWDTQYF
.	TRBV12-3/TRBV12-4	TRBJ2-3	once	TGTGCCAGCAACCTCGGGACGCGAGATACGCAGTATTTT	CASNLGTRDTQYF
.	TRBV2	TRBJ2-5	.	TGTGCCAGCACCCTAGGTTTGGCGGAGACCCAGTACTTC	CASTLGLAETQYF
.	TRBV13	TRBJ1-1	few	TGTGCCAGCAGCCCCCCCGGGATTACGAACACTGAAGCTTTCTTT	CASSPPGITNTEAFF
.	TRBV27	TRBJ1-2	few	TGTGCCAGCAGTTACGACATTAGCCAGAACTATGGCTACACCTTC	CASSYDISQNYGYTF
TRBD1	TRBV2	TRBJ2-3	.	TGTGCCAGCGGGGACAGTCGAGTGTTGGATTTT	CASGDSRVLDF
.	TRBV2	TRBJ1-1	.	TGTGCCAGCAGCCTCAGGGGCCTCACTGAAGCTTTCTTT	CASSLRGLTEAFF
.	TRBV5-1	TRBJ1-2	.	TGCGCCAGCAGCTTATCGGGGTACTATGGCTACACCTTC	CASSLSGYYGYTF
.	TRBV7-2	TRBJ1-2	.	TGTGCCAGCAGCAAGGGTAACTATGGCTACACCTTC	CASSKGNYGYTF
.	TRBV5-6	TRBJ1-2	.	TGTGCCAGCAGCTCTCTTAGGGGTCTTGGCGGCTACACCTTC	CASSSLRGLGGYTF
.	TRBV18	TRBJ1-4	.	TGTGCCAGCTCACCACGAGTCGTTTTGGATGAAAAACTGTTTTTT	CASSPRVVLDEKLFF
.	TRBV28	TRBJ1-2	.	TGTGCCAGCAGTTTATGGGGGCCTAACTATGGCTACACCTTC	CASSLWGPNYGYTF
.	TRBV5-1	TRBJ1-4	.	TGCGCCAGCAGCCCCGGGACGGAGGCAACTAATGAAAAACTGTTTTTT	CASSPGTEATNEKLFF
TRBD1	TRBV7-6	TRBJ2-3	.	TGTGCCAGCAGCTTAGCTCGGGACAGGGTAGGAGATACGCAGTATTTT	CASSLARDRVGDTQYF
TRBD1	TRBV11-3	TRBJ2-2	few	TGTGCCAGCAGCTCCCGAACAGGGGCCGGGGAGCTGTTTTTT	CASSSRTGAGELFF
.	TRBV12-3/TRBV12-4	TRBJ1-1	few	TGTGCCAGCATGTGGTCCGGGGCAGCTTTCTTT	CASMWSGAAFF
.	TRBV10-3	TRBJ2-1	few	TGTGCCATCAGTCCTGGGACCAGGAACAATGAGCAGTTCTTC	CAISPGTRNNEQFF
.	TRBV2	TRBJ2-5	.	TGTGCCAGCCACCGCCAAGAGACCCAGTACTTC	CASHRQETQYF
TRBD2	TRBV2	TRBJ2-5	.	TGTGCCAGCAGTGCTCAGACTAGCGGGGGGGATCGCCAGTACTTC	CASSAQTSGGDRQYF
.	TRBV2	TRBJ1-1	.	TGTGCCAGCAGTGAACGGACTATTAAAGCTTTCTTT	CASSERTIKAFF
.	TRBV3-1/TRBV3-2	TRBJ1-6	.	TGTGCCAGCAGCCAGGGGCCTGAGGCTGTACGGCCCCTCCACTTT	CASSQGPEAVRPLHF
.	TRBV6-5	TRBJ1-3	.	TGTGCCAGCAGTTACCGGGCCCCCACTACCGGAAACACCATATATTTT	CASSYRAPTTGNTIYF
.	TRBV28	TRBJ2-1	.	TGTGCCAGCAGTTCTCCTCTCGCCGGAGCCGGGAATGAGCAGTTCTTC	CASSSPLAGAGNEQFF
.	TRBV30	TRBJ2-6	.	TGTGCCTGGAGTATAAGGGGCGCTGGGGCCAACGTCCTGACTTTC	CAWSIRGAGANVLTF
.	TRBV3-1/TRBV3-2	TRBJ2-5	.	TGTGCCAGCAGCCAATTCCCCGAGACCCAGTACTTC	CASSQFPETQYF
.	TRBV6-5	TRBJ1-1	.	TGTGCCAGCAGTTTCGACACTAGGAACACTGAAGCTTTCTTT	CASSFDTRNTEAFF
.	TRBV10-3	TRBJ2-3	.	TGTGCCATCTCAGACCGATCGGATACGCAGTATTTT	CAISDRSDTQYF